The sequence of this TCR beta chain was determined in a study of T cell changes during pregnancy in multiple sclerosis. Data came from immunoSEQ multiplex PCR; TCRdb stores just in-frame clones and leaves some out. Found here are more than 35,000 clones, about 92% of them singletons; the top ten hold 0.43%. Germline V gives CDR1 SGHRS, CDR2 YFSETQ. The CDR3 sequence is 15 residues long. Deletions cut 0 bases from V and 6 bases from J, with 13 bases between. The clonotype was recovered from a female donor in good health, enrolled as a control in a pregnancy study. Here the sequenced sample was CD4+ T cells from peripheral blood mononuclear cells, taken in the third trimester of pregnancy. This chain connects TRBV5-1 to TRBJ1-5; a weak D match, TRBD1 (6 bases). CDR3 coding DNA: TGCGCCAGCAGCTTGGGTTCGGGGGGCGGTCAGCCCCAGCATTTT. Its protein is CASSLGSGGGQPQHF.